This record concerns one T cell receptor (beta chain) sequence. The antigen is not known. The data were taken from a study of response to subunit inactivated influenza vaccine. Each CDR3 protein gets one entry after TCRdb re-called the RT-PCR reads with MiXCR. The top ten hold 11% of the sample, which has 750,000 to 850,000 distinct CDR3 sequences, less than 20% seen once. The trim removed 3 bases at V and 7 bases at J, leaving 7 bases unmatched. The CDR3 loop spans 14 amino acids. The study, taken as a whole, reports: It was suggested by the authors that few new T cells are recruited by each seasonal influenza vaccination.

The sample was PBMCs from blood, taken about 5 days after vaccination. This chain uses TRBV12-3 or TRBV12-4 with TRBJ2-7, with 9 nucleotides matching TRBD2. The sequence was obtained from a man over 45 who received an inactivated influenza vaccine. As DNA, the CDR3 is TGTGCCAGCAGTTTCAGGGGACTAGCTAGTGAGCAGTACTTC. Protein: CASSFRGLASEQYF.